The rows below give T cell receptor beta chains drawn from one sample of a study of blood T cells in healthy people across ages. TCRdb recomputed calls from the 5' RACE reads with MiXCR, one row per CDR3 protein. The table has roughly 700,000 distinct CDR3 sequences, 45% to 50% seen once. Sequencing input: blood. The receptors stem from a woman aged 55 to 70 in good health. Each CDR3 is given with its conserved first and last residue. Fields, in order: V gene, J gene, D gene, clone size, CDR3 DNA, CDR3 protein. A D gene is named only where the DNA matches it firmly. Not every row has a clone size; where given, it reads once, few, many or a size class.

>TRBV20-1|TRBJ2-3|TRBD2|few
TGCAGTGTACTAGCGGGAGGACCCAGGGAGCAGTATTTT
CSVLAGGPREQYF
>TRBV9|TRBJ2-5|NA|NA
TGTGCCAGCAGCGTCTCAGCCGCAGCGGAGACCCAGTACTTC
CASSVSAAAETQYF
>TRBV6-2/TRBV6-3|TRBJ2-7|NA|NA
TGTGCCACTGCCCCCCGGGGCAACGAGCAGTACTTC
CATAPRGNEQYF
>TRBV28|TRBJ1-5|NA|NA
TGTGCCAGCAGTTTATACCCACGCAGGGCAGTGGACCAGCCCCAGCATTTT
CASSLYPRRAVDQPQHF
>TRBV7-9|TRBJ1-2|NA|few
TGTGCCAGCAGCTTTGCAGGGAGCTATGGCTACACCTTC
CASSFAGSYGYTF
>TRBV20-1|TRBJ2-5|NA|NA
TGCAGTGCTAGAGATCGGAGGGGAGAAGAGACCCAGTACTTC
CSARDRRGEETQYF
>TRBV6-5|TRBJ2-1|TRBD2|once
TGTGCCAGCAGTTACGTAGCGGGAGACAATGAGCAGTTCTTC
CASSYVAGDNEQFF
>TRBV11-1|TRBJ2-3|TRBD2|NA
TGTGCCAGCAGCCATGGACTAGCGGGAGACTACACAGATACGCAGTATTTT
CASSHGLAGDYTDTQYF
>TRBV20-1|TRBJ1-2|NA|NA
TGCAGTGCTAGGATGGAGGGATGGAACTATGGCTACACCTTC
CSARMEGWNYGYTF
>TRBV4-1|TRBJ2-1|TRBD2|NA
TGCGCCAGCAGCCAAGTAACGGGAGGGTACAATGAGCAGTTCTTC
CASSQVTGGYNEQFF
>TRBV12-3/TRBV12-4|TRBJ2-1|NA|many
TGTGCCAGCAGTTCCATTGAAGGGGGCAATGAGCAGTTCTTC
CASSSIEGGNEQFF
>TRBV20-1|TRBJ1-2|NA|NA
TGCAGTGCTAGCCATTCCTTCACCCCAGGGGTCTATGGCTACACCTTC
CSASHSFTPGVYGYTF
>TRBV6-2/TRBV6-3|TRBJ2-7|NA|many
TGTGCCAGCAGTCCAATAGATGGTAAGGACGAGCAGTACTTC
CASSPIDGKDEQYF
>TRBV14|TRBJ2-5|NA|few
TGTGCCAGCAGCATCGGACAGAAAGAGACCCAGTACTTC
CASSIGQKETQYF
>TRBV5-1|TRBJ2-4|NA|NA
TGCGCCAGCGGACCCAGCGCTGAAAACATTCAGTACTTC
CASGPSAENIQYF
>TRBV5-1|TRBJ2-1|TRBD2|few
TGCGCCAGCAAAACTAGCGGCCACAATGAGCAGTTCTTC
CASKTSGHNEQFF
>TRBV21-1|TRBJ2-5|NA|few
TGTGCCAGCAGCAAAGCCCTGGGACTTCCAAGCCAAGAGACCCAGTACTTC
CASSKALGLPSQETQYF
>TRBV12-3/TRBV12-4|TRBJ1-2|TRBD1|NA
TGTGCCAGCAGCCGGGACAGCATCTATGGCTACACCTTC
CASSRDSIYGYTF
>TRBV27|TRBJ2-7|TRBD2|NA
TGTGCCAGCAGCCTCCAGACGGCGGGAGGGCTAGGCGAGCAGTACTTC
CASSLQTAGGLGEQYF
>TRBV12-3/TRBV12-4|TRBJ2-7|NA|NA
TGTGCCAGCAGTACGCGGGACTTCGACTACGAGCAGTACTTC
CASSTRDFDYEQYF
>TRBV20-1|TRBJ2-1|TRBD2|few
TGCAGTGCTATAGTCATAGGGATCGGCGGGAGGCGCCAAAGCTCCTACAATGAGCAGTTCTTC
CSAIVIGIGGRRQSSYNEQFF
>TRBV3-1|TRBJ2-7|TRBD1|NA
TGTGCCAGCAGCCCTCCCGGGACAGGGGACTCCTACGAGCAGTACTTC
CASSPPGTGDSYEQYF
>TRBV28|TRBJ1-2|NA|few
TGTGCCAGCAGTTCCCATCGGCCGGACAGCTATGGCTACACCTTC
CASSSHRPDSYGYTF
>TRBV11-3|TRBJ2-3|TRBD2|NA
TGTGCCAGCAGCCCTACTGCTAGCGGGAGTTGGGGAGATACGCAGTATTTT
CASSPTASGSWGDTQYF
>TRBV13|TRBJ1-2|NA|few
TGTGCCAGCAGCTTAAGTGGGGGGCTGGACTATGGCTACACCTTC
CASSLSGGLDYGYTF
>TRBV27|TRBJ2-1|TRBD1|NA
TGTGCCAGCAGTTTCGGGGCAGGGGGAAATGAGCAGTTCTTC
CASSFGAGGNEQFF
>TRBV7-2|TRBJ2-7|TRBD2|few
TGTGCCAGCAGCCTTCGGACTAGCGGGATCTCAACCTACGAGCAGTACTTC
CASSLRTSGISTYEQYF
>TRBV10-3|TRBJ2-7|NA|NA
TGTGCCATCAGTGAGTCGAAAAAGGACCCCTACGAGCAGTACTTC
CAISESKKDPYEQYF
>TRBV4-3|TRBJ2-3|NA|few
TGCGCCAGCAGCCAAGGAGGATGGGGCTCGGATACGCAGTATTTT
CASSQGGWGSDTQYF
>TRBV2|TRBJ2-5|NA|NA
TGTGCCAGCAGCATAGGACAGGCGGGGGAGACCCAGTACTTC
CASSIGQAGETQYF
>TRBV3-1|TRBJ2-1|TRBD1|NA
TGTGCCAGCAACTGGGGGACAGGGATAAATGAGCAGTTCTTC
CASNWGTGINEQFF
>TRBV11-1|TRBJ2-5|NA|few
TGTGCCAGCAGCGCAGCTGAAGAGACCCAGTACTTC
CASSAAEETQYF
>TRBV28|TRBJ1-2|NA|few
TGTGCCACCCAGGGTTGGGGCTATGGCTACACCTTC
CATQGWGYGYTF
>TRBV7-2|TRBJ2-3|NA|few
TGTGCCAGCAGCTTTTCAGGGGCCAGCACAGATACGCAGTATTTT
CASSFSGASTDTQYF
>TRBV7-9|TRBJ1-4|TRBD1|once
TGTGCCAGCACGGGACAGGGAGGTGAAAAACTGTTTTTT
CASTGQGGEKLFF
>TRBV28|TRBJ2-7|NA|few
TGTGCCAGCAGTCACCTCGTAATTTCCCCCACCTACGAGCAGTACTTC
CASSHLVISPTYEQYF
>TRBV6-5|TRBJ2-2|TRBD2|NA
TGTGCCAGCAGTTACTCACCCTATAGCGGGAGAGGGATTGGGGAGCTGTTTTTT
CASSYSPYSGRGIGELFF
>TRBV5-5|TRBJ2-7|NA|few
TGTGCCAGCAGCTCTGCCGGGGGAAGATACGAGCAGTACTTC
CASSSAGGRYEQYF
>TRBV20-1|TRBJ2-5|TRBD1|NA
TGCAGTGCTAGACCCATGCTCGGACAGGGGGCTGAAGAGACCCAGTACTTC
CSARPMLGQGAEETQYF
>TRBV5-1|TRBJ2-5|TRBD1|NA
TGCGCCAGCAGCTACGGGACAGGGGGACAAGAGACCCAGTACTTC
CASSYGTGGQETQYF
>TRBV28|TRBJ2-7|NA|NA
TGTGCCAGCAGTTCCCTTGGTGGGGTACCCTCCTACGAGCAGTACTTC
CASSSLGGVPSYEQYF
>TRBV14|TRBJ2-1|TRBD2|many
TGTGCCAGCATGGAAGCGGGAGGACGGGGCACCAATGAGCAGTTCTTC
CASMEAGGRGTNEQFF
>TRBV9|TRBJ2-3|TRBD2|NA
TGTGCCAGCAGCGGACTAGCGGGACTAGATACGCAGTATTTT
CASSGLAGLDTQYF
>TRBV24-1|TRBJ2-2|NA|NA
TGTGCCACCATGGGCTTACACCGATCGAACACCGGGGAGCTGTTTTTT
CATMGLHRSNTGELFF
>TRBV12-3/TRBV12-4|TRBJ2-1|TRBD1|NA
TGTGCCAGCACAGGAACGACAGGGGATGAGTTCTTC
CASTGTTGDEFF
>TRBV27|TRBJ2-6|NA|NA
TGTGCCAGCAGCTCTGTAACTTCCACGGCGCCCAACGTCCTGACTTTC
CASSSVTSTAPNVLTF
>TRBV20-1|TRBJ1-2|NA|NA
TGCAGTGCTAGAGTTGGGCCCGGGATGGGAGGCTACACCTTC
CSARVGPGMGGYTF
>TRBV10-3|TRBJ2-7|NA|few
TGTGCCATCAGTGAGTCCGGGGCAACCTACGAGCAGTACTTC
CAISESGATYEQYF
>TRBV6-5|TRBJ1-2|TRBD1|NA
TGTGCCAGCAGGCCCTTGACAGGGGTTGGCTACACCTTC
CASRPLTGVGYTF
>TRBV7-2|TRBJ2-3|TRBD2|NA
TGTGCCAGCAGCCAGGGTTCTAGCGGGAACACAGATACGCAGTATTTT
CASSQGSSGNTDTQYF